These T cell receptor beta chains were read from a single sample in a study of blood T cells in healthy people across ages. MiXCR was run by TCRdb on the 5' RACE reads, yielding one entry per CDR3 protein. The sample includes about 940,000 distinct CDR3 sequences, roughly 50% of them seen just once. Source material: blood. These receptors came from a man aged 25 to 45 in good health. The CDR3 runs from the conserved cysteine through the conserved F or W. Fields, in order: D gene, V gene, J gene, clone size, CDR3 DNA, CDR3 protein. The D gene is left open where the match is weak. Where a row states a size, it is once, few, many or the class of an expanded clone; other rows omit it.

d_call: .; v_call: TRBV2; j_call: TRBJ1-2; clone_size: .; cdr3_nt: TGTGCCAGCAGTGAAGACACGGCTTATGGCTACACCTTC; cdr3_aa: CASSEDTAYGYTF
d_call: .; v_call: TRBV6-2/TRBV6-3; j_call: TRBJ1-2; clone_size: .; cdr3_nt: TGTGCCAGCAGTTTCAACCGGGACGGCTGGGGCTACACCTTC; cdr3_aa: CASSFNRDGWGYTF
d_call: .; v_call: TRBV9; j_call: TRBJ1-1; clone_size: .; cdr3_nt: TGTGCCAGCAGCGCCCTGCCCGGGGAGAACTCGAACACTGAAGCTTTCTTT; cdr3_aa: CASSALPGENSNTEAFF
d_call: TRBD1; v_call: TRBV29-1; j_call: TRBJ2-1; clone_size: .; cdr3_nt: TGCAGCGTTGTTAGACAGGGACGCTACAATGAGCAGTTCTTC; cdr3_aa: CSVVRQGRYNEQFF
d_call: .; v_call: TRBV3-1; j_call: TRBJ1-2; clone_size: .; cdr3_nt: TGTGCCAGCAGCCGAACCGCGGGGGGGCATGGCTACACCTTC; cdr3_aa: CASSRTAGGHGYTF
d_call: .; v_call: TRBV7-9; j_call: TRBJ1-2; clone_size: .; cdr3_nt: TGTGCCAGCAGCTTAGCCGGACAGTATGGCTACACCTTC; cdr3_aa: CASSLAGQYGYTF
d_call: TRBD1; v_call: TRBV4-2; j_call: TRBJ1-2; clone_size: few; cdr3_nt: TGTGCCAGCAGCCAAGAACAGGGGGTTAACTATGGCTACACCTTC; cdr3_aa: CASSQEQGVNYGYTF
d_call: .; v_call: TRBV4-2; j_call: TRBJ2-7; clone_size: .; cdr3_nt: TGTGCCAGCAGCCAAGCAAAGGACATCACCGACGAGCAGTACTTC; cdr3_aa: CASSQAKDITDEQYF
d_call: .; v_call: TRBV6-2/TRBV6-3; j_call: TRBJ2-1; clone_size: .; cdr3_nt: TGTGCCAGCAGTCTGCCGGGGGCGGGACATGAGCAGTTCTTC; cdr3_aa: CASSLPGAGHEQFF
d_call: .; v_call: TRBV2; j_call: TRBJ2-2; clone_size: .; cdr3_nt: TGTGCCAGCAGTGACGTGGGACCCTTAAACACCGGGGAGCTGTTTTTT; cdr3_aa: CASSDVGPLNTGELFF
d_call: .; v_call: TRBV4-3; j_call: TRBJ2-7; clone_size: few; cdr3_nt: TGCGCCAGCAGCCAAGATAGGACAGCTTATTTCTACGAGCAGTACTTC; cdr3_aa: CASSQDRTAYFYEQYF